The rows below give T cell receptor beta chains drawn from one sample of a study of cytomegalovirus exposure and HLA in healthy donors. Using immunoSEQ multiplex PCR, the repertoire was profiled, and TCRdb retains in-frame clones only, with some absent. The sample shows roughly 60,000 clones, about 91% of them seen only once. The sample was PBMCs. The receptors here all came from a woman aged 25 to 45 in good health and CMV-seronegative. The CDR3 runs from the conserved cysteine through the conserved F or W. The D gene is left open where the match is weak. A clone size is listed for some rows: how often the clone was seen (once, few, many), or a class if it is expanded.

abundance	v_gene	j_gene	d_gene	CDR3nt	CDR3aa
NA	TRBV29-1	TRBJ2-3	NA	TGCAGCGTTGATCCGCAGAGCACAGATACGCAGTATTTT	CSVDPQSTDTQYF
once	TRBV7-9	TRBJ2-1	NA	TGTGCCAGCAGCCCGACAGCCTCCTACAATGAGCAGTTCTTC	CASSPTASYNEQFF
NA	TRBV7-7	TRBJ2-1	TRBD2	TGTGCCAGCAGCTCCTCAGCGGGGACCTACAATGAGCAGTTCTTC	CASSSSAGTYNEQFF
NA	TRBV7-9	TRBJ1-2	TRBD1	TGTGCCAGCAGCCCGGGACAGGGCCAGTACACCTTC	CASSPGQGQYTF
NA	TRBV4-1	TRBJ2-1	TRBD2	TGCGCCAGCAGCCAAGAGACTAGCGGGAGGGTGAGAAGCTCCTACAATGAGCAGTTCTTC	CASSQETSGRVRSSYNEQFF
few	TRBV6-6	TRBJ2-1	TRBD2	TGTGCCAGCAGTTACGGGACTAGCGGGAGGTTGAATGAGCAGTTCTTC	CASSYGTSGRLNEQFF
NA	TRBV4-1	TRBJ1-1	TRBD1	TGCGCCAGCAGCCAAGCCCGGGACAGGGGGAATACTGAAGCTTTCTTT	CASSQARDRGNTEAFF
NA	TRBV10-3	TRBJ1-1	TRBD1	TGTGCCATCAGTGAGTCCACCGGGACAGGGACTGAAGCTTTCTTT	CAISESTGTGTEAFF
NA	TRBV15	TRBJ1-5	NA	TGTGCCACCAGTCGAGACATAGGACAGCCCCAGCATTTT	CATSRDIGQPQHF
NA	TRBV19	TRBJ1-2	TRBD1	TGTGCCAGTAGTATAGGGACAGGGGCCGGCTACACCTTC	CASSIGTGAGYTF
NA	TRBV6-4	TRBJ1-1	NA	TGTGCCAGCAGTGACCCGGAGGGGGAAGCTTTCTTT	CASSDPEGEAFF
NA	TRBV18	TRBJ2-7	NA	TGTGCCAGCTCCTCGGGGAATGTGGAGCAGTACTTC	CASSSGNVEQYF
NA	TRBV7-2	TRBJ2-1	TRBD1	TGTGCCAGCAGCTCATCCGGGACAGGGTACAATGAGCAGTTCTTC	CASSSSGTGYNEQFF
NA	TRBV5-8	TRBJ1-1	NA	TGTGCCAGCAGCTTGACAGTGAACACTGAAGCTTTCTTT	CASSLTVNTEAFF
NA	TRBV5-6	TRBJ1-2	NA	TGTGCCAGCAGCTTGGAACGGACACTTTCCTATGGCTACACCTTC	CASSLERTLSYGYTF